Sequencing of this T cell receptor beta chain was carried out in a study of T cell responses to AZD1222 COVID-19 vaccine. Measured with immunoSEQ multiplex PCR; TCRdb has only the in-frame clones, and not every one. The sample consists of about 110,000 clones, approximately 90% of them appearing once. J was trimmed by 3 bases and V by 1 base; bases with no gene match: 6. The CDR3 totals 16 residues. Germline V gene lookup returns CDR1 LGHNA and CDR2 YNFKEQ. The sequence was obtained from an adult who received the AZD1222 COVID-19 vaccine. This sample comprised peripheral blood, obtained 28 days after the second AZD1222 dose. This chain connects TRBV4-2 to TRBJ2-1, with 7 bases lining up with TRBD2. The CDR3 nucleotides are TGTGCCAGCAGCCAAGGGTCTAGCGGAGTCTACAATGAGCAGTTCTTC. Its protein product is CASSQGSSGVYNEQFF.